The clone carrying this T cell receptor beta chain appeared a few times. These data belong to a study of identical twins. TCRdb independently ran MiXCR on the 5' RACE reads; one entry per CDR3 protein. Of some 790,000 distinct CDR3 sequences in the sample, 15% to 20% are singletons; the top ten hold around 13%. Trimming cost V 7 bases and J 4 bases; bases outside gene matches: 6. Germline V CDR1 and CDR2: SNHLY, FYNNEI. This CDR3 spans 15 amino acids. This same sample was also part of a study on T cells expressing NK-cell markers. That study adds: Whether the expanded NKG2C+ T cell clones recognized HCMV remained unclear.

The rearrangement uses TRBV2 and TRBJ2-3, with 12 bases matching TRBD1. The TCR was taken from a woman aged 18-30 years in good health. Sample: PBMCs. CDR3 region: CASTLGQGAADTQYF. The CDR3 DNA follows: TGTGCCAGCACCCTGGGACAGGGGGCCGCAGATACGCAGTATTTT.